These 10 T cell receptor beta chains came from one sample sequenced in a study of identical twins. TCRdb fed the 5' RACE reads into MiXCR, producing one record per CDR3 protein. The sample shows fewer than 250,000 distinct CDR3 sequences, over 8% of them seen only once. The source material was memory (CD45RO+) T cells sorted from blood. The receptors originated from a woman aged 18-29 years in good health.

The rearrangement uses TRBV20-1 and TRBJ2-1; 11 nucleotides align to TRBD2. CDR3 length: 14 amino acids. Unmatched junction bases numbered 10, after V lost 6 bases and J lost 9 bases. Germline CDR1 is DFQATT and CDR2 is SNEGSKA (reference sequence). This CDR3 is CSAPPGLADSEQFF. CDR3 DNA sequence: TGCAGTGCCCCGCCGGGACTAGCGGACAGTGAGCAGTTCTTC.

At least ten counts were recorded for this clonotype. This chain links TRBV20-1 with TRBJ1-1, with no clear D. The CDR3 contains 13 residues. Trimming removed 6 bases from V and 5 bases from J, with 16 bases in between. CDR1 and CDR2 from the germline V gene are DFQATT and SNEGSKA (reference sequence). The CDR3 DNA sequence: TGCAGTGCCTCCCGCCAACCACAGACTGAAGCTTTCTTT. Its protein product is CSASRQPQTEAFF.

The V call is TRBV2, the J call TRBJ2-7; no definite D call. Trimming stripped 6 bases from V and 3 bases from J, with 6 bases between. The CDR3 is 11 amino acids. The germline CDR1 and CDR2 sequences are SNHLY and FYNNEI. The CDR3 DNA follows: TGTGCCAGCAGGGAGATCTACGAGCAGTACTTC. It codes for CASREIYEQYF.

The genes are TRBV7-3 and TRBJ2-3, with a possible D match to TRBD2 (6 bases). V lost 3 bases and J 4 bases, leaving 11 bases between the germline ends. Germline lookup yields CDR1 SGHTA and CDR2 FQGTGA. The CDR3 length is 14 residues. The CDR3 region has the DNA TGTGCCAGCAGCTTGACTAGTCGGTCAGATACGCAGTATTTT. It is translated as CASSLTSRSDTQYF.

This clonotype was seen a few times. The chain recombines TRBV12-3 or TRBV12-4 with TRBJ1-6; D not certain. This CDR3 spans 14 amino acids. The ends were cut back, 3 bases at V and 9 bases at J, with 12 bases in the middle. The CDR3 bases are TGTGCCAGCAGTTTGGAGGGTTACGGTTCACCCCTCCACTTT. It codes for CASSLEGYGSPLHF.

This clonotype turned up a few times. The chain recombines TRBV9 with TRBJ2-5, with TRBD2 matching over 11 bases. Germline-derived CDR1 and CDR2 are SGDLS and YYNGEE. This CDR3 has 17 residues. After removal of 0 bases from V and 5 bases from J, the junction contained 9 bases not matched to a gene. The CDR3 coding sequence is TGTGCCAGCAGCGTAGGGGCTAGCGGGAGGTTAGGGGAGACCCAGTACTTC. Translation: CASSVGASGRLGETQYF. The full variable domain, its missing parts supplied by reference TRBV9 and TRBJ2-5, is DSGVTQTPKHLITATGQRVTLRCSPRSGDLSVYWYQQSLDQGLQFLIQYYNGEERAKGNILERFSAQQFPDLHSELNLSSLELGDSALYFCASSVGASGRLGETQYFGPGTRLLVL.

This clonotype was seen ten or more times. V and J are TRBV12-3 or TRBV12-4 and TRBJ1-1, with 10 bases aligning to TRBD1. The CDR3 covers 15 residues. V was pared by 4 bases and J by 7 bases, with 9 bases of the junction left unmatched. CDR3 loop: CASSSPDRGRVEAFF. CDR3 bases: TGTGCCAGCAGTTCGCCTGACAGGGGGCGGGTTGAAGCTTTCTTT.

V is TRBV4-1 and J is TRBJ2-3; 8 bases map to TRBD2. The CDR3 is 17 amino acids. Germline V lookup: CDR1 MGHRA, CDR2 YSYEKL. With 0 bases clipped from V and 4 bases from J, the junction kept 9 bases outside the gene matches. Written as DNA, the CDR3 is TGCGCCAGCAGCCAAGAGTGGAGCGGGAGTGGGGCAGATACGCAGTATTTT. Its translation: CASSQEWSGSGADTQYF.

The sample holds many counts of this clonotype. The rearrangement joins TRBV6-5 to TRBJ2-3; D is perhaps TRBD2 (6 bases). Deletions cut 6 bases from V and 0 bases from J, with 16 bases between. Germline V gives CDR1 MNHEY, CDR2 SVGAGI. CDR3 size: 16 residues. The CDR3 here is CASSRGTFTSTDTQYF. The CDR3 DNA reads TGTGCCAGCAGCCGCGGGACTTTTACTAGCACAGATACGCAGTATTTT.

This clonotype was found many times. The chain couples TRBV27 to TRBJ2-1; TRBD1 might be the D (5 bases). The germline CDR1 and CDR2 sequences are MNHEY and SMNVEV (reference sequence). V dropped 2 bases and J dropped 4 bases, with 12 bases sitting between them. The CDR3 has 15 residues. DNA of the CDR3: TGTGCCAGCAGTTTACGTAAGGGGCTTTACAATGAGCAGTTCTTC. It translates to CASSLRKGLYNEQFF.